This T cell receptor (beta chain) was recorded in a study of CD8+ T cells in alopecia areata. The wider study: Patients received oral tofacitinib, 5 to 10 mg twice daily, for moderate-to-severe alopecia areata.

As for treatment: oral pan-JAK inhibitor, 5-10 mg twice daily. The authors extracted RNA and reverse transcribed it into cDNA as the sequencing template. TCRdb keeps only in-frame clones here, not all; method: immunoSEQ multiplex PCR. Counted here are around 300,000 clones, 60% occurring once; the ten biggest clones make up 0.75% to 0.95%. The source of this sequence is a human donor with alopecia areata. The source was CD4+ T cells sorted from blood, collected between weeks 51 and 52, from a patient treated with tofacitinib.

CDR3 protein: CASSLDRGTGELFF. The CDR3 coding sequence is TGTGCCAGCAGCCTTGACAGGGGCACCGGGGAGCTGTTTTTT. This chain joins TRBV7-2 and TRBJ2-2; 8 bases agree with TRBD1. V lost 5 bases, J lost 4 bases, and 3 bases stayed unmatched. The CDR3 has 14 amino acids. The germline gives CDR1 SGHTA, CDR2 FQGNSA.